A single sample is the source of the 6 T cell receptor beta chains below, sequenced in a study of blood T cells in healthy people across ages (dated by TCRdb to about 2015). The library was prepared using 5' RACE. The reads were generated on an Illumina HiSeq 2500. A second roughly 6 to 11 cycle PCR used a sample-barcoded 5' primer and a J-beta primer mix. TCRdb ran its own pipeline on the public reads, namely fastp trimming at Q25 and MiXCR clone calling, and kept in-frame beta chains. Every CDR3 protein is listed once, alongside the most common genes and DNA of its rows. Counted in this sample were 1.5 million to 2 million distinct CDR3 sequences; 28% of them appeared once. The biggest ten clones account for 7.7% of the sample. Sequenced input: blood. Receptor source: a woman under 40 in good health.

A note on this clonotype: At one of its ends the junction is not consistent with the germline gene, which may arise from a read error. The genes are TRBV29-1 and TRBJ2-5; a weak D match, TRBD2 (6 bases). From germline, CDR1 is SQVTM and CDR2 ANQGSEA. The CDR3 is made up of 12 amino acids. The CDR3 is CGVEDLGGVEYF. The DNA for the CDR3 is TGCGGCGTTGAAGATCTGGGGGGAGTCGAGTACTTC.

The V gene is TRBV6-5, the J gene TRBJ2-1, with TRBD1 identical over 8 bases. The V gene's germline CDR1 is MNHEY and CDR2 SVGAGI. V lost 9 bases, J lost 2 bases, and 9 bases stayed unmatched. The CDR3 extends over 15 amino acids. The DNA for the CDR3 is TGTGCCAGTAGGCTTCAGGGGGCGGCCTACAATGAGCAGTTCTTC. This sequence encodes CASRLQGAAYNEQFF.

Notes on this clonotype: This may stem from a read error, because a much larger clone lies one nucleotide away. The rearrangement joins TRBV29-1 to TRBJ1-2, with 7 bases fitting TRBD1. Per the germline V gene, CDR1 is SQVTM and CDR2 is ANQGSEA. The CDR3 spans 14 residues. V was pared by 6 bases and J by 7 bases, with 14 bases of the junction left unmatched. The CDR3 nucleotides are TGCAGCGTCTCAGGACAGGAGCCTTCGGCTGGCTACACCTTC. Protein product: CSVSGQEPSAGYTF.

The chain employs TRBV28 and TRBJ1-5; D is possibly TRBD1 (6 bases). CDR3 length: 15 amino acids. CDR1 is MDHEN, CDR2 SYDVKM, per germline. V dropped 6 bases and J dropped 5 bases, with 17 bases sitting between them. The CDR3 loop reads CASSSPGTLDQPQHF. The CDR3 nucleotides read TGTGCCAGCAGCTCTCCCGGGACACTTGATCAGCCCCAGCATTTT.

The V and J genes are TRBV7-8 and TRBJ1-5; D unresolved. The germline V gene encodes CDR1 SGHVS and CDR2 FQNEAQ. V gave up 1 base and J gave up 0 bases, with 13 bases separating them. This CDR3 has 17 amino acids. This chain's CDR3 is CASSLGWTVFSNQPQHF. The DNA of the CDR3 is TGTGCCAGCAGCTTAGGATGGACCGTATTTAGCAATCAGCCCCAGCATTTT.

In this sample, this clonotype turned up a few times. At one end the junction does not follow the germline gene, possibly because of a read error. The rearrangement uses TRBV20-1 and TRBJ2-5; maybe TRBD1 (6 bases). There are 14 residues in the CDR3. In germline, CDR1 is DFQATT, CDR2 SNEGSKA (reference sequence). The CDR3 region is CSAQETGFQEAQYF. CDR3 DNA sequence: TGCAGTGCACAAGAGACAGGATTCCAAGAGGCCCAGTACTTC.